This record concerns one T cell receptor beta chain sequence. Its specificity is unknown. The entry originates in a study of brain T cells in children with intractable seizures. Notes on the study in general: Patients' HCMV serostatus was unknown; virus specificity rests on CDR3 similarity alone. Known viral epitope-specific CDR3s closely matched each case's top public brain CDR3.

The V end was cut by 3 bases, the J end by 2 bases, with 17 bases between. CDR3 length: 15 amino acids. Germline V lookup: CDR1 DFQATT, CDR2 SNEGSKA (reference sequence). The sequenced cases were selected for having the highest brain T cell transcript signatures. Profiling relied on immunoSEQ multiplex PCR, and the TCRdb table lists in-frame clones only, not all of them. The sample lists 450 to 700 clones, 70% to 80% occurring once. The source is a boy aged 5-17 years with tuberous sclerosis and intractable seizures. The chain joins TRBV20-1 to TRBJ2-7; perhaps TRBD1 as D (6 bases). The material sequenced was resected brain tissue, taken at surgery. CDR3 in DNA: TGCAGTGCTAGTAACCGGGACAAAGGAACCTACGAGCAGTACTTC. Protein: CSASNRDKGTYEQYF.